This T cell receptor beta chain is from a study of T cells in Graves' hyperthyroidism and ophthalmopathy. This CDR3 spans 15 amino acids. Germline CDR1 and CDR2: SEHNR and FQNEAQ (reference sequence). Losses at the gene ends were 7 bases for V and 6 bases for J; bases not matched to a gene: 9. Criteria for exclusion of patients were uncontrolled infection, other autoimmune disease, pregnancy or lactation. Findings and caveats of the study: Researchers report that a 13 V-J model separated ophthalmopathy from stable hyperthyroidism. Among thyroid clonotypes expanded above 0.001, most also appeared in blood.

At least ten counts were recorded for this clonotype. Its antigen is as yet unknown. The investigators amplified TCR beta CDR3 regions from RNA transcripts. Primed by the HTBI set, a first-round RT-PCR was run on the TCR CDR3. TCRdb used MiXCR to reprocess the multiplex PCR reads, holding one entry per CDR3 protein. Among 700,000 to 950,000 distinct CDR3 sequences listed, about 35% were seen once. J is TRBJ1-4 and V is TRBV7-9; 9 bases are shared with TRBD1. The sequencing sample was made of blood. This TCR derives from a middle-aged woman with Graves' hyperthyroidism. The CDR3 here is CASNRDRDVHEKLFF. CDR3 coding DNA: TGTGCCAGCAACCGGGACAGGGATGTCCATGAAAAACTGTTTTTT.